The rows below give T cell receptor beta chains drawn from one sample of a study of response to subunit inactivated influenza vaccine. TCRdb independently ran MiXCR on the RT-PCR reads; one entry per CDR3 protein. Of fewer than 700,000 distinct CDR3 sequences in the sample, roughly 13% are singletons; the top ten hold approximately 14%. The material was PBMCs from blood, obtained roughly 47 days after vaccination. Receptors originate from a man aged 45-65 years who received an inactivated influenza vaccine. Both conserved end residues are part of each CDR3. The D gene is left open where the match is weak. For some rows the clone size is stated as once, few or many, or as a class when expanded; others skip it.

v_call	d_call	j_call	clone_size	cdr3_nt	cdr3_aa
TRBV5-1	TRBD1	TRBJ2-7	NA	TGCGCCAGCAGCGTACAGGGGGCATCTAACGAGCAGTACTTC	CASSVQGASNEQYF
TRBV24-1	TRBD1	TRBJ2-3	many	TGTGCCACCAGTGAGGGACAGGAGTCCCGCACAGATACGCAGTATTTT	CATSEGQESRTDTQYF
TRBV7-9	NA	TRBJ2-7	NA	TGTGCCAGCAGCTTAACAGGTTCACGTAACGAGCAGTACTTC	CASSLTGSRNEQYF
TRBV7-9	NA	TRBJ1-2	many	TGTGCCAGCAGCTTTCGGGGAGGCTACACCTTC	CASSFRGGYTF
TRBV12-3/TRBV12-4	NA	TRBJ1-1	NA	TGTGCCAGCAGACCTACACAGGGAAGGGCTGAAGCTTTCTTT	CASRPTQGRAEAFF
TRBV20-1	TRBD1	TRBJ1-1	few	TGCAGTGCCCAAAGAACGGGACAGGGGAACACTGAAGCTTTCTTT	CSAQRTGQGNTEAFF
TRBV6-5	NA	TRBJ2-7	few	TGTGCCAGCAGTTCCCCCGGGACGGGGCTATACGAGCAGTACTTC	CASSSPGTGLYEQYF
TRBV20-1	NA	TRBJ1-1	NA	TGCAGTGCTAAAAGGGGAATGGACACTGAAGCTTTCTTT	CSAKRGMDTEAFF
TRBV18	NA	TRBJ2-2	few	TGTGCCAGCTCACCACCGAGCGCCGGGGAGCTGTTTTTT	CASSPPSAGELFF
TRBV7-8	TRBD1	TRBJ1-6	NA	TGTGCCAGCAGCTTAGAGGGGGCGTCGGTTTCACCCCTCCACTTT	CASSLEGASVSPLHF
TRBV6-5	TRBD2	TRBJ2-3	few	TGTGCCAGCAGTTTCCAAGCGGGGGCCACAGATACGCAGTATTTT	CASSFQAGATDTQYF
TRBV12-3/TRBV12-4	TRBD1	TRBJ1-6	few	TGTGCCAGCAGCCCAAGACAGGGGTGGGCTTCACCCCTCCACTTT	CASSPRQGWASPLHF
TRBV7-9	NA	TRBJ1-2	many	TGTGCCAGCAGCTTCCCAGGTGACTATGGCTACACCTTC	CASSFPGDYGYTF
TRBV25-1	NA	TRBJ1-2	many	TGTGCCAGCAGTGAATACGACAGACCCTATGGCTACACCTTC	CASSEYDRPYGYTF
TRBV2	TRBD2	TRBJ2-3	many	TGTGCCTCCAGCGGGGGCTCGACTAGCACAGATACGCAGTATTTT	CASSGGSTSTDTQYF
TRBV18	NA	TRBJ2-2	NA	TGTGCCAGCTCACCTATTAATCTAGCACCAGGGAACACCGGGGAGCTGTTTTTT	CASSPINLAPGNTGELFF
TRBV21-1	NA	TRBJ2-7	few	TGTGCCAGCAGCAAAGCGCTTTTGCGGGTTACTGACTACGAGCAGTACTTC	CASSKALLRVTDYEQYF
TRBV12-3/TRBV12-4	NA	TRBJ2-1	NA	TGTGCCACCGAGGGGCCCTACAATGAGCAGTTCTTC	CATEGPYNEQFF
TRBV10-1	TRBD1	TRBJ2-1	few	TGCGCCAGCAGTGAGTTAGGGACAGGGGGCTACAATGAGCAGTTCTTC	CASSELGTGGYNEQFF
TRBV7-9	NA	TRBJ1-2	few	TGTGCCAGCAGCCTCGTTAACTATGGCTACACCTTC	CASSLVNYGYTF
TRBV7-9	NA	TRBJ2-5	few	TGTGCCAGCATGGCGGAACAAGAGACCCAGTACTTC	CASMAEQETQYF
TRBV12-3/TRBV12-4	TRBD2	TRBJ2-1	many	TGTGCCAGCAGTTTATTGGGGAGACTAGCGGGAGGTACCTCCTACAATGAGCAGTTCTTC	CASSLLGRLAGGTSYNEQFF
TRBV12-3/TRBV12-4	TRBD1	TRBJ1-5	many	TGTGCCAGCAGCCAGGACAGGGAGGTCGAGCCCCAGCATTTT	CASSQDREVEPQHF
TRBV7-8	NA	TRBJ2-5	few	TGTGCCAGCAGCTTAGTTCCCGGCCAAGAGACCCAGTACTTC	CASSLVPGQETQYF
TRBV20-1	NA	TRBJ2-1	few	TGCAGTGCTATCTCTACGAGCAGCTCCTACAATGAGCAGTTCTTC	CSAISTSSSYNEQFF
TRBV19	NA	TRBJ2-7	NA	TGTGCCAGTAGTATGGGCGATCCCTGGGAGCAGTACTTC	CASSMGDPWEQYF
TRBV19	TRBD1	TRBJ1-5	NA	TGTGCCAGTACCACCACAGGGGGTAGCAATCAGCCCCAGCATTTT	CASTTTGGSNQPQHF
TRBV29-1	NA	TRBJ2-1	NA	TGCAGCGTTGCCGTCGGTCTAGCTGGTTACAATGAGCAGTTCTTC	CSVAVGLAGYNEQFF
TRBV7-2	TRBD1	TRBJ2-7	few	TGTGCCAGCAGCTTAACCCGGGACAGGGAATACGAGCAGTACTTC	CASSLTRDREYEQYF
TRBV5-1	TRBD2	TRBJ2-7	NA	TGCGCCAGCAGCCAGGGACTAGCGGGGGCCTTGGTCAATTACGAGCAGTACTTC	CASSQGLAGALVNYEQYF
TRBV27	NA	TRBJ1-6	few	TGTGCCAGCAGTAGGGGTCTCAATAATTCACCCCTCCACTTT	CASSRGLNNSPLHF
TRBV5-1	NA	TRBJ1-2	NA	TGCGCCAGCGAACCGGGTCCCGAACAAGGAGGCTACACCTTC	CASEPGPEQGGYTF
TRBV28	TRBD2	TRBJ2-1	few	TGTGCCAGCAGTTTTTTGGCGCGCGGGAGGGCCGGGTATAACTACAATGAGCAGTTCTTC	CASSFLARGRAGYNYNEQFF
TRBV9	NA	TRBJ2-6	NA	TGTGCCAGCAGCTCCCCCCGAGTGGGGACTGGGGCCAACGTCCTGACTTTC	CASSSPRVGTGANVLTF
TRBV12-3/TRBV12-4	TRBD2	TRBJ2-1	many	TGTGCCAGCAGCCGACTAGCGGGGGCGGTCAATGAGCAGTTCTTC	CASSRLAGAVNEQFF
TRBV5-1	TRBD2	TRBJ2-3	many	TGCGCCAGCAACTCGGCGGGGGGCCGCACAGATACGCAGTATTTT	CASNSAGGRTDTQYF
TRBV20-1	TRBD2	TRBJ2-5	NA	TGCAGTGCCGGACTAGCGGGGGGGCGGCGGGAGACCCAGTACTTC	CSAGLAGGRRETQYF
TRBV11-1	TRBD1	TRBJ2-7	NA	TGTGCCAGCAGCTTCGCCGAGGGTAGGACAGGGGACATCTACGAGCAGTACTTC	CASSFAEGRTGDIYEQYF
TRBV29-1	NA	TRBJ2-3	NA	TGCAGCGGGTGGCAGTCTACGCAGTATTTT	CSGWQSTQYF
TRBV15	NA	TRBJ2-7	few	TGTGCCACCAGCAGAGATGAGGGAACCTACGAGCAGTACTTC	CATSRDEGTYEQYF
TRBV5-6	NA	TRBJ1-1	few	TGTGCCAGCAGCTTGGGCGGGGGGGGCGCGACTGAAGCTTTCTTT	CASSLGGGGATEAFF
TRBV5-5	NA	TRBJ2-1	many	TGTGCCAGCAGCTTGAGCGACTACAATGAGCAGTTCTTC	CASSLSDYNEQFF
TRBV7-2	NA	TRBJ2-2	few	TGTGCCAGCAGCGATCAGCTAGGGGTCGGGGAGCTGTTTTTT	CASSDQLGVGELFF
TRBV20-1	NA	TRBJ2-5	many	TGCAGTGCTAGAGATATGGGGGGGCTTGAGACCCAGTACTTC	CSARDMGGLETQYF
TRBV12-3/TRBV12-4	NA	TRBJ1-1	many	TGTGCCAGCAGTTGGGGACAAGAACTGAACACTGAAGCTTTCTTT	CASSWGQELNTEAFF
TRBV5-1	TRBD1	TRBJ2-7	many	TGCGCCAGCACCCTGGACAGGGGGCACGAGCAGTACTTC	CASTLDRGHEQYF